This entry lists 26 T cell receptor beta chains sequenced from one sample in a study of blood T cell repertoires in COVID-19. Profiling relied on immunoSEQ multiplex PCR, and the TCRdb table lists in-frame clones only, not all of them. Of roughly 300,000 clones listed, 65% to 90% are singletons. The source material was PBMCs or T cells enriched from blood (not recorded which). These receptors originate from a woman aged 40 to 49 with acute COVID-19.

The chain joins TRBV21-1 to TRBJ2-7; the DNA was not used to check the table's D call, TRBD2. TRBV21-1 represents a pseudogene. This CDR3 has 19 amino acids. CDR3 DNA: TGTGCCAGCAGATGGGGACTCGTTGTCGGCGGGAGGGCCAAGGACGAGCAGTACTTC. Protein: CASRWGLVVGGRAKDEQYF.

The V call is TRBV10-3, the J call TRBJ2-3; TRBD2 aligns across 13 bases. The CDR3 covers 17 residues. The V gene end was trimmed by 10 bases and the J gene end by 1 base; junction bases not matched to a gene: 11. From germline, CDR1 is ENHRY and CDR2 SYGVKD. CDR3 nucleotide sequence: TGTGCCACCAGGACTAGCGGGAGTGCCCAGGGCACAGATACGCAGTATTTT. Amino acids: CATRTSGSAQGTDTQYF.

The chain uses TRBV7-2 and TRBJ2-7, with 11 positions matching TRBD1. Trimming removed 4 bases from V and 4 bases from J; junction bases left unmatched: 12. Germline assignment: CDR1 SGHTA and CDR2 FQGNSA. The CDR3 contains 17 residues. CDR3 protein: CASSSPPGQGGAYEQYF. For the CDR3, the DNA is TGTGCCAGCAGCTCTCCTCCGGGACAGGGGGGAGCATACGAGCAGTACTTC.

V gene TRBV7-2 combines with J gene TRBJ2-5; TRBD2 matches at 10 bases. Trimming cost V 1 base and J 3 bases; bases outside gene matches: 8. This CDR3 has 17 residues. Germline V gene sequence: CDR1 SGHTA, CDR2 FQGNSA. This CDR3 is CASSLGTSGRREETQYF. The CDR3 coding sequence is TGTGCCAGCAGCTTAGGGACTAGCGGACGGAGGGAAGAGACCCAGTACTTC.

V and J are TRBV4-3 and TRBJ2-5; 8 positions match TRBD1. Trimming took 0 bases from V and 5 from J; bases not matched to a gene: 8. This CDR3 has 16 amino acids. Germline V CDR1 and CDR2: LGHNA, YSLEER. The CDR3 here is CASSQEPAGGGETQYF. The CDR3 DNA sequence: TGCGCCAGCAGCCAAGAGCCTGCAGGGGGCGGGGAGACCCAGTACTTC.

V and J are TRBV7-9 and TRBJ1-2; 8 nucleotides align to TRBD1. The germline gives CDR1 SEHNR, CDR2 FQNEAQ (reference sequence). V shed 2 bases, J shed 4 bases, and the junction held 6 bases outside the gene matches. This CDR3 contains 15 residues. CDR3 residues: CASSLTQGVGYGYTF. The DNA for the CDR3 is TGTGCCAGCAGCTTAACACAGGGGGTAGGCTATGGCTACACCTTC. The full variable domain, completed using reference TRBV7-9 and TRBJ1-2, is DTGVSQNPRHKITKRGQNVTFRCDPISEHNRLYWYRQTLGQGPEFLTYFQNEAQLEKSRLLSDRFSAERPKGSFSTLEIQRTEQGDSAMYLCASSLTQGVGYGYTFGSGTRLTVV.

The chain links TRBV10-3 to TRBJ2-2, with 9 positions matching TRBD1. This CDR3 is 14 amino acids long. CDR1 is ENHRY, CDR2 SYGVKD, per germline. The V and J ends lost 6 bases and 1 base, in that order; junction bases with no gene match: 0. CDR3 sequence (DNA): TGTGCCATCAGGGACAGGGGGAACACCGGGGAGCTGTTTTTT. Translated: CAIRDRGNTGELFF.

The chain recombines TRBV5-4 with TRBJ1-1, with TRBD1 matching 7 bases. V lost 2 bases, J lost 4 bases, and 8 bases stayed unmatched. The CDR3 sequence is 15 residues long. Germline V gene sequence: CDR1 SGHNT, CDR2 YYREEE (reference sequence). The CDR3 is CASSLKQGRFTEAFF. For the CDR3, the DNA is TGTGCCAGCAGCTTAAAACAGGGGAGGTTCACTGAAGCTTTCTTT.

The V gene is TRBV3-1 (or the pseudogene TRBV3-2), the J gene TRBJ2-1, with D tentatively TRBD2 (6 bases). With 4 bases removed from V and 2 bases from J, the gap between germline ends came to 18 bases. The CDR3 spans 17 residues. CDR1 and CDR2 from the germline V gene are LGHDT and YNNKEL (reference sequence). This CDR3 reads CASSRRSRGSTYNEQFF. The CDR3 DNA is TGTGCCAGCAGCCGCCGTAGTCGGGGGTCCACCTACAATGAGCAGTTCTTC.

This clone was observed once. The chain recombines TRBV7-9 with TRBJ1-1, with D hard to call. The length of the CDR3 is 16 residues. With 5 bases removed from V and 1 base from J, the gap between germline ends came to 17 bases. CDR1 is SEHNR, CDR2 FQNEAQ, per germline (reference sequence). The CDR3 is CASSLLDFWANTEAFF. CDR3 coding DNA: TGTGCCAGCAGCCTCTTGGATTTCTGGGCGAACACTGAAGCTTTCTTT.

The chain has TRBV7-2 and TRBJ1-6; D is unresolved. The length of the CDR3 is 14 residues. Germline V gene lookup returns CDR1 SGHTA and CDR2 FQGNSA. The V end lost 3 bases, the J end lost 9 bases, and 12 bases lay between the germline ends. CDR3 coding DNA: TGTGCCAGCAGCTTCCGGGAAAGCAGTTCACCCCTCCACTTT. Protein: CASSFRESSSPLHF.

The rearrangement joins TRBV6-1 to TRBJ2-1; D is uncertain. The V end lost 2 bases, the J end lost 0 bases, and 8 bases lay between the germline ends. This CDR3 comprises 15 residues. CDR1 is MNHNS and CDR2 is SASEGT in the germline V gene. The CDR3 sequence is CASSESTSSYNEQFF. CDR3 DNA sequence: TGTGCCAGCAGTGAATCCACCAGCTCCTACAATGAGCAGTTCTTC.

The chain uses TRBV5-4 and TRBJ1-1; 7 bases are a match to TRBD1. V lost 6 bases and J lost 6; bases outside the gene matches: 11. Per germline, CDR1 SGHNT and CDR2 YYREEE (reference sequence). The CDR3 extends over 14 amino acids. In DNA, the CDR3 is TGTGCCAGCAACCCTTGGGGACAGTGGTCTGAAGCTTTCTTT. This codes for CASNPWGQWSEAFF.

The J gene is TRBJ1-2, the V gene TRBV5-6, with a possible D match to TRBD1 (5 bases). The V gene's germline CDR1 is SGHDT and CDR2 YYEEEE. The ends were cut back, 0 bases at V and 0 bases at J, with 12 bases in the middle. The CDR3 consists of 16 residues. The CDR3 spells CASSLGDRASNYGYTF. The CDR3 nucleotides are TGTGCCAGCAGCTTGGGTGACAGAGCCTCTAACTATGGCTACACCTTC.

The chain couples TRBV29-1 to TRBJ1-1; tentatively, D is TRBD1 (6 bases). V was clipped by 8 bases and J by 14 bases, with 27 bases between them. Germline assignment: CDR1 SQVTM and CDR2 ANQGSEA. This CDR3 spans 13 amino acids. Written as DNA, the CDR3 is TGCAGCCCTCCCCCCCAGGGGCTCGGAATATGGTTCTTT. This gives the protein CSPPPQGLGIWFF.

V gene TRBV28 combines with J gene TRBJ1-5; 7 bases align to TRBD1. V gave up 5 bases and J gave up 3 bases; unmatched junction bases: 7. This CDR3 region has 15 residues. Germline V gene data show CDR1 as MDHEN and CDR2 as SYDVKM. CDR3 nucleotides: TGTGCCAGCAGTGCAAAACAGGGGTACAATCAGCCCCAGCATTTT. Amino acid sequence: CASSAKQGYNQPQHF.

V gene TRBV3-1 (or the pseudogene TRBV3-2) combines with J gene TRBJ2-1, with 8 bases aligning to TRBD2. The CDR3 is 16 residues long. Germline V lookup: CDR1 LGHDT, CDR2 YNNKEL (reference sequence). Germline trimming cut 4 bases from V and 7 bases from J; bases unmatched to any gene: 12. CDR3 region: CASSPTGLVERNEQFF. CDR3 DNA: TGTGCCAGCAGCCCTACGGGACTAGTCGAAAGGAATGAGCAGTTCTTC.

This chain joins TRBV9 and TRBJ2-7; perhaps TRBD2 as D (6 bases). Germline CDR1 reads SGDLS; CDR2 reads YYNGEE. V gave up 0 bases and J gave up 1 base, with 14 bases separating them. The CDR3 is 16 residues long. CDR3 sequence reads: CASSVGGSGVSYEQYF. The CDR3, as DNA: TGTGCCAGCAGCGTAGGGGGTAGCGGAGTTTCCTACGAGCAGTACTTC.

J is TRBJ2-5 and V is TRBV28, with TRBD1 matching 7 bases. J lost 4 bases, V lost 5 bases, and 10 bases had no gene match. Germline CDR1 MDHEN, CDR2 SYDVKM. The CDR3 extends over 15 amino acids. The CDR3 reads CASSPDRVMAETQYF. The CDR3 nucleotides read TGTGCCAGCAGTCCTGACAGGGTGATGGCAGAGACCCAGTACTTC.

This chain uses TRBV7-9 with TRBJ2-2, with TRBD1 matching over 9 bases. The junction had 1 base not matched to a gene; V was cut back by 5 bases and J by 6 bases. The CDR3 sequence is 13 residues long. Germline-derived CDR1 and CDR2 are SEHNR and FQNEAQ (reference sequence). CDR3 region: CASSRTGAGELFF. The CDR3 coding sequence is TGTGCCAGCAGCCGGACAGGGGCCGGGGAGCTGTTTTTT.

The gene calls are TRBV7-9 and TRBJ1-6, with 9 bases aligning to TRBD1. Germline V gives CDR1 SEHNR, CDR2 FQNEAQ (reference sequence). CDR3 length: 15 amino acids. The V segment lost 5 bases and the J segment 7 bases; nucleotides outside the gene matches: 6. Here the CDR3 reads CASSGGQGGNSPLHF. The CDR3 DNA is TGTGCCAGCAGCGGGGGACAGGGTGGCAATTCACCCCTCCACTTT.

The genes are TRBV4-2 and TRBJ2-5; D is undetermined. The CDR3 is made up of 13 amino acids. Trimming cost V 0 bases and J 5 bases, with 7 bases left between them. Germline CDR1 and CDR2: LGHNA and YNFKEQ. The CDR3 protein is CASSQDRSETQYF. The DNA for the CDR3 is TGTGCCAGCAGCCAAGATCGTTCGGAGACCCAGTACTTC.

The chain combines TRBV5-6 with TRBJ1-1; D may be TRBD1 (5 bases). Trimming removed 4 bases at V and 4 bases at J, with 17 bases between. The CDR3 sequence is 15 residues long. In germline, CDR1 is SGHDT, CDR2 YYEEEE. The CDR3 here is CASSPPSGGSTEAFF. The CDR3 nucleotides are TGTGCCAGCAGCCCACCCAGCGGGGGGAGCACTGAAGCTTTCTTT.

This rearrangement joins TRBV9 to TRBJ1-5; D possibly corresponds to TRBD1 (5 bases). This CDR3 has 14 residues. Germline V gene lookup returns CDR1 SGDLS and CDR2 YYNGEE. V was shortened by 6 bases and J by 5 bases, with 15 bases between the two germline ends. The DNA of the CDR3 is TGTGCCAGCAATGTGCTGGGAGGGGATCAGCCCCAGCATTTT. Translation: CASNVLGGDQPQHF.

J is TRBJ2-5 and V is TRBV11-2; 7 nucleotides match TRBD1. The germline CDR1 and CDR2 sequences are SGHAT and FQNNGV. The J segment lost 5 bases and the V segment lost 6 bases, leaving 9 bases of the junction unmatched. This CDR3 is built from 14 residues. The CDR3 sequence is CASRPTGARETQYF. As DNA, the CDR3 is TGTGCCAGCAGACCAACAGGGGCTCGCGAGACCCAGTACTTC. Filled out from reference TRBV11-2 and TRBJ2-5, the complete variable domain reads EAGVAQSPRYKIIEKRQSVAFWCNPISGHATLYWYQQILGQGPKLLIQFQNNGVVDDSQLPKDRFSAERLKGVDSTLKIQPAKLEDSAVYLCASRPTGARETQYFGPGTRLLVL.

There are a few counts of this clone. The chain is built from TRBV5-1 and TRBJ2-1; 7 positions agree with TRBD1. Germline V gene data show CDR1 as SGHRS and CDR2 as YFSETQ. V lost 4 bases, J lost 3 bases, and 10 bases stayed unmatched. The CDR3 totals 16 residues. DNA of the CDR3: TGCGCCAGCAGCAAAGACAGACAGGGTAACTACAATGAGCAGTTCTTC. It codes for CASSKDRQGNYNEQFF.